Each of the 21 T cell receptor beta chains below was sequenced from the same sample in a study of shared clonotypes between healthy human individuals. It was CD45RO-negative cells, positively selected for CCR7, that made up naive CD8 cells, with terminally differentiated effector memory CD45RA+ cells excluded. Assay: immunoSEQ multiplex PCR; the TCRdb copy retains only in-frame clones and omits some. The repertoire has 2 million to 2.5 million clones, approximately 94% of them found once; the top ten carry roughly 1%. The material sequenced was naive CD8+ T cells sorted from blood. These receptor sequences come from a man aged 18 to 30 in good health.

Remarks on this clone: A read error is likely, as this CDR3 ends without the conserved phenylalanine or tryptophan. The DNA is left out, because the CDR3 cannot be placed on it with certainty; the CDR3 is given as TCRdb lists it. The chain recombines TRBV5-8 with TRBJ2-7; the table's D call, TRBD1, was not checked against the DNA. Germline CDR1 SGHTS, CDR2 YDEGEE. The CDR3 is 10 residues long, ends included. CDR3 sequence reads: CASSSDRAQS.

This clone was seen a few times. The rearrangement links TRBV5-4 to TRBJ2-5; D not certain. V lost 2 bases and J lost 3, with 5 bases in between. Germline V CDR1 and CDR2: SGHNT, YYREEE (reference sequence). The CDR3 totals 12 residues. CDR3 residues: CASSFEEETQYF. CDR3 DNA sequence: TGTGCCAGCAGCTTTGAGGAAGAGACCCAGTACTTC.

CDR3 loop: CASSTDREGDTEAFF. The CDR3 DNA reads as TGTGCCAGCAGTACCGACAGGGAGGGGGACACTGAAGCTTTCTTT. This chain connects TRBV6-5 to TRBJ1-1; 7 bases match TRBD1. J lost 3 bases, V lost 5 bases, and 9 bases had no gene match. The CDR3 contains 15 residues. CDR1 is MNHEY and CDR2 is SVGAGI in the germline V gene.

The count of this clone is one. CDR3 DNA sequence: TGTGCCAGCAGCTTAGAAAGCACAGGGGGCCCGACCGAAAAACTGTTTTTT. The encoded protein is CASSLESTGGPTEKLFF. The gene calls are TRBV7-9 and TRBJ1-4, with 9 bases that match TRBD1. The V gene's germline CDR1 is SEHNR and CDR2 FQNEAQ (reference sequence). V lost 1 base and J lost 8; bases outside the gene matches: 11. The CDR3 sequence is 17 residues long.

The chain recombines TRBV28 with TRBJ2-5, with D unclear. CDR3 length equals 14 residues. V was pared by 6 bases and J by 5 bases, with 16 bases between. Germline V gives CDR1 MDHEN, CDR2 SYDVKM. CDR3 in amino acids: CASSPSYVAETQYF. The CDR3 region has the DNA TGTGCCAGCAGCCCTTCGTATGTGGCGGAGACCCAGTACTTC.

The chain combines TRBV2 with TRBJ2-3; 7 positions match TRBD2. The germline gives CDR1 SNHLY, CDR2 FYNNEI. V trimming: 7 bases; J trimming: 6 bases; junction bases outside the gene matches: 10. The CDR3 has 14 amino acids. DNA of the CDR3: TGTGCCAGCAAAGTTGTAGCGGGTTGGGATACGCAGTATTTT. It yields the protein CASKVVAGWDTQYF.

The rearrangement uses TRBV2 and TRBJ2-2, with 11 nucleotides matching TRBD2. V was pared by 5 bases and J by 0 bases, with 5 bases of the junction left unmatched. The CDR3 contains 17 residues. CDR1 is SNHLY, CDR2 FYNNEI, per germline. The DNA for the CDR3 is TGTGCCAGCAGTACCCTAGCGGGAGGCCCGAACACCGGGGAGCTGTTTTTT. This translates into CASSTLAGGPNTGELFF.

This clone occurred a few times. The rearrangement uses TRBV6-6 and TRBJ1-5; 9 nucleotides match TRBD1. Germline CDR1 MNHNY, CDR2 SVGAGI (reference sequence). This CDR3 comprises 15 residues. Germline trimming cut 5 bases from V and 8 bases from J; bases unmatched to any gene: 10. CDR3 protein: CASSPGDREGKPQHF. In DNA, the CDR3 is TGTGCCAGCAGTCCGGGGGACAGGGAAGGGAAGCCCCAGCATTTT.

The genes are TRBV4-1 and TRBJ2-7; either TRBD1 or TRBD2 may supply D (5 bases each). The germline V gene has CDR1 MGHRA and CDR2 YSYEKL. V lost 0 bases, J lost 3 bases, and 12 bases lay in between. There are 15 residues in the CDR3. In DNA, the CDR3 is TGCGCCAGCAGCCAAGACAGGGACCTGATCTACGAGCAGTACTTC. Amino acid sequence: CASSQDRDLIYEQYF.

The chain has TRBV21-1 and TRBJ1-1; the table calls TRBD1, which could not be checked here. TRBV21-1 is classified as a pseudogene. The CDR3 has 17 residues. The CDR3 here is CASSIAGPDKVNTEAFF. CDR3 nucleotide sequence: TGTGCCAGCAGCATAGCCGGCCCGGACAAGGTCAACACTGAAGCTTTCTTT.

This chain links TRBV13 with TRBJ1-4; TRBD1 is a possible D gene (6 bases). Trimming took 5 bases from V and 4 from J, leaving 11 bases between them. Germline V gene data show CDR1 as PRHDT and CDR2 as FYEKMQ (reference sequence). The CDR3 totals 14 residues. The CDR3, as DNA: TGTGCCAGCAGCCTGGAGGGGGATAATGAAAAACTGTTTTTT. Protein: CASSLEGDNEKLFF. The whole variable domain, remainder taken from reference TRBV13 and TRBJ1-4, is AAGVIQSPRHLIKEKRETATLKCYPIPRHDTVYWYQQGPGQDPQFLISFYEKMQSDKGSIPDRFSAQQFSDYHSELNMSSLELGDSALYFCASSLEGDNEKLFFGSGTQLSVL.

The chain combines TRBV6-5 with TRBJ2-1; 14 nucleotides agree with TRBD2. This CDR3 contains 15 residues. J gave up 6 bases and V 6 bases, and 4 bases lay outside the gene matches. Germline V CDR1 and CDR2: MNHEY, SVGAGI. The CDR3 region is CASRPTSGRVNEQFF. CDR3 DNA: TGTGCCAGCAGGCCGACTAGCGGGAGGGTCAATGAGCAGTTCTTC.

DNA of the CDR3: TGTGCCAGCAGTCCCGCGTCAGGGGCCGCCTACGAGCAGTACTTC. It encodes CASSPASGAAYEQYF. J is TRBJ2-7 and V is TRBV28, with a tentative D call TRBD1 (6 bases). The germline V and J ends were trimmed by 5 bases and 2 bases, with 16 bases remaining between them. The CDR3 extends over 15 amino acids. Germline V gene lookup returns CDR1 MDHEN and CDR2 SYDVKM.

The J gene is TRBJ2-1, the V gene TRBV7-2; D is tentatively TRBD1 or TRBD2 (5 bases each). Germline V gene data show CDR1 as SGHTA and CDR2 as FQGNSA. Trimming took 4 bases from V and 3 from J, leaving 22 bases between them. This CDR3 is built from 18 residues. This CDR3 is CASSYGGSYEWGYNEQFF. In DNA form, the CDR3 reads TGTGCCAGCAGCTATGGGGGATCCTACGAATGGGGCTACAATGAGCAGTTCTTC. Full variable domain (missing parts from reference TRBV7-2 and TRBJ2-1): GAGVSQSPSNKVTEKGKDVELRCDPISGHTALYWYRQSLGQGLEFLIYFQGNSAPDKSGLPSDRFSAERTGGSVSTLTIQRTQQEDSAVYLCASSYGGSYEWGYNEQFFGPGTRLTVL.

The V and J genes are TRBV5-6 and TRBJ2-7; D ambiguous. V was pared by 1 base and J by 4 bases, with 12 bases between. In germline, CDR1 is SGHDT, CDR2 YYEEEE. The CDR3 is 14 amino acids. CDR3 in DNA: TGTGCCAGCAGCTTGCAACAAAGCCTTTACGAGCAGTACTTC. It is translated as CASSLQQSLYEQYF.

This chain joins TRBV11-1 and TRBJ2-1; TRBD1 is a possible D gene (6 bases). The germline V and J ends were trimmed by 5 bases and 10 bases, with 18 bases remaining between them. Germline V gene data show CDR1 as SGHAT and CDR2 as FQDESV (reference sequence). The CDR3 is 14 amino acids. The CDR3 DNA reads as TGTGCCAGCAGCCCGATAAACAGGGTTTGGGAGCAGTTCTTC. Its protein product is CASSPINRVWEQFF.

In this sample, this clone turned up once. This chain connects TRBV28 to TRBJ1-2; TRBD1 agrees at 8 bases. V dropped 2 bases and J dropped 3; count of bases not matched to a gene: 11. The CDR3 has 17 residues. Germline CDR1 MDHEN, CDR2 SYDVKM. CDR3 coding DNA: TGTGCCAGCAGTTTAATTATTCGCGCAGGGGGCGACTATGGCTACACCTTC. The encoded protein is CASSLIIRAGGDYGYTF.

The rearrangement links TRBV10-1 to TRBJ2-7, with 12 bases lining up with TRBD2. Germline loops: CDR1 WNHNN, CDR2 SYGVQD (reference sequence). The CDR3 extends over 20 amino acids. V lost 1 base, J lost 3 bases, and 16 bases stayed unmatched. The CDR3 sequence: CASSELVWVPSGGEGYEQYF. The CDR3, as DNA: TGCGCCAGCAGTGAGTTAGTCTGGGTCCCTAGCGGGGGGGAAGGCTACGAGCAGTACTTC.

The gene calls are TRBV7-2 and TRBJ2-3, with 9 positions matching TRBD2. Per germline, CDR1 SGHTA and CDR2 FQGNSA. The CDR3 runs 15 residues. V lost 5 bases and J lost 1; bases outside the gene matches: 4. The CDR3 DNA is TGTGCCAGCAGCCTTAAGCGGGGGGGCACAGATACGCAGTATTTT. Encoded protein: CASSLKRGGTDTQYF.

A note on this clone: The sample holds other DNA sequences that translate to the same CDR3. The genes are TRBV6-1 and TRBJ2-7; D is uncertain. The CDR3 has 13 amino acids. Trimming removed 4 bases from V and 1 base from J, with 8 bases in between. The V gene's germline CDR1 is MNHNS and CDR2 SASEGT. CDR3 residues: CASSAGRSYEQYF. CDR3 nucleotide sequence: TGTGCCAGCAGTGCGGGCAGGTCCTACGAGCAGTACTTC.

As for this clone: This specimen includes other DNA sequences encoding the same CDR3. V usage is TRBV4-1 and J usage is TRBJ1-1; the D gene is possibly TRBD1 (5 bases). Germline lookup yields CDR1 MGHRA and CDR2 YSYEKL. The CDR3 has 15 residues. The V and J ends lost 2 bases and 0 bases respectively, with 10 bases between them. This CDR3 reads CASSQKDSLNTEAFF. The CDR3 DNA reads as TGCGCCAGCAGCCAAAAAGACAGCTTGAACACTGAAGCTTTCTTT.